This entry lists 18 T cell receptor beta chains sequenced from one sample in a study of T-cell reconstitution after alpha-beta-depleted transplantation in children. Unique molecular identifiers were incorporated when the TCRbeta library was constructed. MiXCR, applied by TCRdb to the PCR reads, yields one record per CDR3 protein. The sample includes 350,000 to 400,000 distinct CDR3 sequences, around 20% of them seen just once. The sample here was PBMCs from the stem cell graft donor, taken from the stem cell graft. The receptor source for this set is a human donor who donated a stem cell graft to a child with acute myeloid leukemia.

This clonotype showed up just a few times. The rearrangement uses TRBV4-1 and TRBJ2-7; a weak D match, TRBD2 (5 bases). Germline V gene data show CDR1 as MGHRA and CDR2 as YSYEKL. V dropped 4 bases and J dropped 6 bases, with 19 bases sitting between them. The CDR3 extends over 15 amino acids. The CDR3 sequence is CASSPQLVLSSEQYF. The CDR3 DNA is TGCGCCAGCAGCCCCCAACTAGTTCTGTCGAGCGAGCAGTACTTC.

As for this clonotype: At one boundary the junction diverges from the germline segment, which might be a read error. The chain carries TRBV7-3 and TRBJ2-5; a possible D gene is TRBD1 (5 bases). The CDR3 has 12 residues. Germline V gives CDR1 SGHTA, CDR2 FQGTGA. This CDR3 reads CASSLVPTTRDF. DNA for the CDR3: TGTGCCAGCAGCTTAGTTCCTACGACCAGGGACTTC. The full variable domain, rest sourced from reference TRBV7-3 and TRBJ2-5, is GAGVSQTPSNKVTEKGKYVELRCDPISGHTALYWYRQSLGQGPEFLIYFQGTGAADDSGLPNDRFFAVRPEGSVSTLKIQRTERGDSAVYLCASSLVPTTRDFGPGTRLLVL.

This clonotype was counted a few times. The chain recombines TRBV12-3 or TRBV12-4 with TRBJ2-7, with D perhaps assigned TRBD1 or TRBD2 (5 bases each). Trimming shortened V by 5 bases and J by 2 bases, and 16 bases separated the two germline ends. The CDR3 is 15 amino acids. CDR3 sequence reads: CASSLRDGLAYEQYF. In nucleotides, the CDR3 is TGTGCCAGCAGTCTCCGGGACGGGCTGGCCTACGAGCAGTACTTC.

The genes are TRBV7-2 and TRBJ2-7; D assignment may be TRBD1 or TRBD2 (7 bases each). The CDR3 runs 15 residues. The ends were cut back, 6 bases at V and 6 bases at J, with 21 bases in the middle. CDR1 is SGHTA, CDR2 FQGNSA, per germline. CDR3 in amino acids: CASRPGGGSGPEQYF. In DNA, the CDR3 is TGTGCCAGCAGGCCAGGGGGGGGGAGTGGCCCCGAGCAGTACTTC.

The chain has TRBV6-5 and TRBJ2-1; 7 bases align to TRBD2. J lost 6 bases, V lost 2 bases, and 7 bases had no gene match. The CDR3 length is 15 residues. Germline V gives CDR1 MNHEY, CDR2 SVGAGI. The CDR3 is CASSYRAGRGNEQFF. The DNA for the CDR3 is TGTGCCAGCAGTTACAGGGCAGGGAGGGGCAATGAGCAGTTCTTC.

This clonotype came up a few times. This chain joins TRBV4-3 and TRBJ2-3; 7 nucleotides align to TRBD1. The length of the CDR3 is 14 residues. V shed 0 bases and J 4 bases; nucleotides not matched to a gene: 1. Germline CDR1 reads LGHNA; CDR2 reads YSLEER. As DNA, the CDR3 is TGCGCCAGCAGCCAAGATCAGGGGGCAGATACGCAGTATTTT. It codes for CASSQDQGADTQYF.

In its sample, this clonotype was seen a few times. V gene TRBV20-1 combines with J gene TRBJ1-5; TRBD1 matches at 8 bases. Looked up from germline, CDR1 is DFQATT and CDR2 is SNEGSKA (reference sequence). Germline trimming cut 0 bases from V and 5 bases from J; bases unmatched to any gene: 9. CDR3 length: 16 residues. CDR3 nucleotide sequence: TGCAGTGCTAGAGATCCCAGGACAGGGCCAGATCAGCCCCAGCATTTT. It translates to CSARDPRTGPDQPQHF.

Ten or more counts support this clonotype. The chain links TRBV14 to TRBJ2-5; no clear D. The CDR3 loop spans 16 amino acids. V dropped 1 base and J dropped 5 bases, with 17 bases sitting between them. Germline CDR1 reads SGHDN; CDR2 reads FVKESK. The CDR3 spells CASSQGSSGSIETQYF. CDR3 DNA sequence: TGTGCCAGCAGCCAAGGGAGCAGTGGTAGTATCGAGACCCAGTACTTC.

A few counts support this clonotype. The CDR3 nucleotides are TGTGCCAGCAGTCAACAGGGTTCGTTCCACGAGCAGTACTTC. Translating it yields CASSQQGSFHEQYF. The chain combines TRBV12-3 or TRBV12-4 with TRBJ2-7; TRBD1 might be the D (6 bases). This CDR3 is 14 amino acids long. The V end was cut by 5 bases, the J end by 5 bases, with 16 bases between.

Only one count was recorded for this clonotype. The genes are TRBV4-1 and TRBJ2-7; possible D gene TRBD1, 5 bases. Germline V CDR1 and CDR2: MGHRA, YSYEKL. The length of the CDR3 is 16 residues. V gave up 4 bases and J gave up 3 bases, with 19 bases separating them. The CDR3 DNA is TGCGCCAGCAGCCTTGCACAGGAGACCCTTTTCTACGAGCAGTACTTC. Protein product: CASSLAQETLFYEQYF.

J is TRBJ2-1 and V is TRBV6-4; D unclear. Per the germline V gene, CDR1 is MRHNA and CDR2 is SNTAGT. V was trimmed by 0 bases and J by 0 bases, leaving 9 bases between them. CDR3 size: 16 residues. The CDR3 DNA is TGTGCCAGCAGTGACTCGTACGGAAGCTCCTACAATGAGCAGTTCTTC. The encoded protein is CASSDSYGSSYNEQFF.

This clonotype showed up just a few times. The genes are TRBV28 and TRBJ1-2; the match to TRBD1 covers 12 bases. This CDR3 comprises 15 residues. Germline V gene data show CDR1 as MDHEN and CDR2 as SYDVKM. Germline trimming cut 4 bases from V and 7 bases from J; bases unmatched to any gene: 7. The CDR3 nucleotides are TGTGCCAGCAGTTATACCGGGACAGGGGGCTTTGGCTACACCTTC. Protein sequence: CASSYTGTGGFGYTF.

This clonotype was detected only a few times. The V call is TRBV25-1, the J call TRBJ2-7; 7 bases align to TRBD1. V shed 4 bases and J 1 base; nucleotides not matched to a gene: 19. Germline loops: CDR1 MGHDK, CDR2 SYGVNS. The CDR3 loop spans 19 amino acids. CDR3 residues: CASSGILPGQQLESYEQYF. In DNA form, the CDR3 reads TGTGCCAGCAGTGGCATCCTACCGGGACAGCAACTTGAATCCTACGAGCAGTACTTC.

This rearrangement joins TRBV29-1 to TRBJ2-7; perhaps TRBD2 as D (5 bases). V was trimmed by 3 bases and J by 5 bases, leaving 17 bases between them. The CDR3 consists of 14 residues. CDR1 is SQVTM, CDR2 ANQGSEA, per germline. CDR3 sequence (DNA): TGCAGCGTTGATGCTAGTGGACTCGCCAACGAGCAGTACTTC. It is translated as CSVDASGLANEQYF.

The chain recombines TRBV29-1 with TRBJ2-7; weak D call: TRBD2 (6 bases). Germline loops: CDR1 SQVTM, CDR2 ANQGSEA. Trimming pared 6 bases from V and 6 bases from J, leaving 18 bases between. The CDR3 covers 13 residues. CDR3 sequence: CSVNPGLSGEQYF. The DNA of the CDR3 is TGCAGCGTCAATCCGGGACTCAGCGGCGAGCAGTACTTC.

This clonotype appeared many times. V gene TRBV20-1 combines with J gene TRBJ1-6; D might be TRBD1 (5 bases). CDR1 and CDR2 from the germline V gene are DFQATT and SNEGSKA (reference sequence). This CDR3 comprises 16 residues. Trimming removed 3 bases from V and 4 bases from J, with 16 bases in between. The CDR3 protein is CSARVPGRLYNSPLHF. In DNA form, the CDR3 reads TGCAGTGCTAGGGTTCCGGGACGCCTGTATAATTCACCCCTCCACTTT.

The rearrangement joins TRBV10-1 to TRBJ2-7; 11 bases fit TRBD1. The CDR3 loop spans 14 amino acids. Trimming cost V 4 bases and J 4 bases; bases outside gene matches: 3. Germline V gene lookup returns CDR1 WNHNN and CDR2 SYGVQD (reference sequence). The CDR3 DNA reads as TGCGCCAGCAGTGCCGGGACAGGGGGTTACGAGCAGTACTTC. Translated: CASSAGTGGYEQYF.

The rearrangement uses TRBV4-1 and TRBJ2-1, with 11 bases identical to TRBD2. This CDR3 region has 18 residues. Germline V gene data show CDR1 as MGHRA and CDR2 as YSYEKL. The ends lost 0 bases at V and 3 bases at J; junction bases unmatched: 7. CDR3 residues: CASSQDLSSGRNYNEQFF. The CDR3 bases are TGCGCCAGCAGCCAAGATCTGTCTAGCGGGAGGAACTACAATGAGCAGTTCTTC.